This TCR beta chain was observed in a study of cytomegalovirus exposure and HLA in healthy donors. As to this clone: Its antigen is not identified.

The V and J ends lost 2 bases and 8 bases, in that order; junction bases with no gene match: 4. Germline loops: CDR1 SGHTA, CDR2 FQGTGA. The CDR3 spans 15 residues. Study-level results: The authors later found most CMV-associated TCR beta chains appeared HLA-restricted. Most subjects' HLA-A and HLA-B alleles were reportedly predicted from TCR beta sequences. Cytomegalovirus-associated TCR beta chains were listed, numbering roughly 150.

With 60 Vbeta and 13 Jbeta primers, the PCR was carried out. Repertoires were generated with immunoSEQ multiplex PCR, while TCRdb's copy carries only in-frame clones and drops some. The profile shows around 210,000 clones, more than 75% of them singletons. The sequence was obtained from a woman aged 35 to 49 in good health and CMV-seronegative. V is TRBV7-3 and J is TRBJ2-1, with 12 nucleotides matching TRBD2. The sequencing input was PBMCs. CDR3 sequence reads: CASSLGLAGMDEQFF. As DNA, the CDR3 is TGTGCCAGCAGCTTAGGACTAGCGGGAATGGATGAGCAGTTCTTC.